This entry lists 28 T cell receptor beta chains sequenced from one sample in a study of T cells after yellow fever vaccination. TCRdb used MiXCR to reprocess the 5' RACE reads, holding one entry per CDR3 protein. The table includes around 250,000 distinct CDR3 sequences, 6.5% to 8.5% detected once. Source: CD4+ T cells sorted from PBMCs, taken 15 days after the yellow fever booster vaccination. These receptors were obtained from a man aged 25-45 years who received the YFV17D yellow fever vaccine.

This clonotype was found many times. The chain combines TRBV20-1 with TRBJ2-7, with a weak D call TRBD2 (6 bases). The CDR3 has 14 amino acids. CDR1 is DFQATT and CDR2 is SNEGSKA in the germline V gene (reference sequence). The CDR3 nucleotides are TGCAGCATGGCGGTGCGGGGACCCCCCTACGAGCAGTACTTC. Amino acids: CSMAVRGPPYEQYF.

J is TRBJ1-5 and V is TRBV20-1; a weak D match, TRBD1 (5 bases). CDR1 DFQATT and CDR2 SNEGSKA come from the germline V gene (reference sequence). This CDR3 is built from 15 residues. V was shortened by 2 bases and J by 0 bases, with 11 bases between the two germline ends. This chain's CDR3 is CSARQGTYSNQPQHF. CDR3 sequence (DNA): TGCAGTGCTAGACAGGGCACTTATAGCAATCAGCCCCAGCATTTT.

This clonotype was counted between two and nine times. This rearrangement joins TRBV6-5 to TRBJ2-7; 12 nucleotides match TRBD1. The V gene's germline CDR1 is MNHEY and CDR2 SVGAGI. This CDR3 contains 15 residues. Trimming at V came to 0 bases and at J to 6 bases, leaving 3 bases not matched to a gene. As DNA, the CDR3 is TGTGCCAGCAGTTACTCGGGACAGGGGGCATCCGAGCAGTACTTC. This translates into CASSYSGQGASEQYF.

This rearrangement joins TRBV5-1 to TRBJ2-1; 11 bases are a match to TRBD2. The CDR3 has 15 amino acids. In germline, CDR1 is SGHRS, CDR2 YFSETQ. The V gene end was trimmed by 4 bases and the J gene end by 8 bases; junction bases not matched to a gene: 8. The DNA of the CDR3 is TGCGCCAGCAGCACCACTAGCGGGAGTATCGATGAGCAGTTCTTC. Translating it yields CASSTTSGSIDEQFF. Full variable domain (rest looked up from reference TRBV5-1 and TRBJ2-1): KAGVTQTPRYLIKTRGQQVTLSCSPISGHRSVSWYQQTPGQGLQFLFEYFSETQRNKGNFPGRFSGRQFSNSRSEMNVSTLELGDSALYLCASSTTSGSIDEQFFGPGTRLTVL.

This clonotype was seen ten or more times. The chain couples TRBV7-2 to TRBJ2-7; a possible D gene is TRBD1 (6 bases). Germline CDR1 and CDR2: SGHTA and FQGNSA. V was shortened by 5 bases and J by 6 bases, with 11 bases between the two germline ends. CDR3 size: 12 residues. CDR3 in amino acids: CASSIDRTEQYF. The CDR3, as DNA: TGTGCCAGCAGCATTGACAGGACCGAGCAGTACTTC.

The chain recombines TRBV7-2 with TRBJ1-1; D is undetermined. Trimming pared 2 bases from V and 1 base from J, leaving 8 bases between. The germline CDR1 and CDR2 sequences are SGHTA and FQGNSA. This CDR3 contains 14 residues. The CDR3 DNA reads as TGTGCCAGCAGCTTATTAGGAGGGAACACTGAAGCTTTCTTT. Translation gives CASSLLGGNTEAFF.

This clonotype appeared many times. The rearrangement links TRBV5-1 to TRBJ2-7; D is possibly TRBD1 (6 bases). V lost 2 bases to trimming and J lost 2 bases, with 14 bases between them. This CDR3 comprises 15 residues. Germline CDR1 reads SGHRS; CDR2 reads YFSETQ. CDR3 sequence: CASSLAKTGTYEQYF. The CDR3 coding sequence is TGCGCCAGCAGCTTAGCGAAGACAGGAACCTACGAGCAGTACTTC.

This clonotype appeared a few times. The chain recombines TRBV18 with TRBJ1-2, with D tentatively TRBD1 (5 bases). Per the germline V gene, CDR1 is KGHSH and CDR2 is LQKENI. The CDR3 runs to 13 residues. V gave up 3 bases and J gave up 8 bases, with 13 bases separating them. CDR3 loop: CASSPSDTRGYTF. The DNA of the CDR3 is TGTGCCAGCTCACCTTCGGACACCCGGGGCTACACCTTC.

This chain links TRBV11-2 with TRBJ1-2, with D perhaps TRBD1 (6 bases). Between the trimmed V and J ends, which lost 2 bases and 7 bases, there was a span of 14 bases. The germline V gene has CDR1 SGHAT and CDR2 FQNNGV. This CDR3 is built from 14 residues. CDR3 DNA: TGTGCCAGCAGCTTACAACAGGGTGGTCGTGGCTACACCTTC. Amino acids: CASSLQQGGRGYTF. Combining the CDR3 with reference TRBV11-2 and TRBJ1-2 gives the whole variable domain EAGVAQSPRYKIIEKRQSVAFWCNPISGHATLYWYQQILGQGPKLLIQFQNNGVVDDSQLPKDRFSAERLKGVDSTLKIQPAKLEDSAVYLCASSLQQGGRGYTFGSGTRLTVV.

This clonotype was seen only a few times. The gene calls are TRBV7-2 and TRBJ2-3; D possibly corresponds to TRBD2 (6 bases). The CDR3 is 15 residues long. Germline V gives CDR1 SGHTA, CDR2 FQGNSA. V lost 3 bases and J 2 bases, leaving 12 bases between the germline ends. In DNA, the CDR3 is TGTGCCAGCAGCTTTGGTTCTAGCGACACAGATACGCAGTATTTT. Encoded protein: CASSFGSSDTDTQYF.

The CDR3 loop reads CSARNEGADTQYF. In DNA form, the CDR3 reads TGCAGTGCGAGGAATGAGGGGGCAGATACGCAGTATTTT. The chain is built from TRBV20-1 and TRBJ2-3; D is possibly TRBD1 (6 bases). CDR1 is DFQATT and CDR2 is SNEGSKA in the germline V gene (reference sequence). The CDR3 is made up of 13 amino acids. Trimming stripped 6 bases from V and 4 bases from J, with 14 bases between.

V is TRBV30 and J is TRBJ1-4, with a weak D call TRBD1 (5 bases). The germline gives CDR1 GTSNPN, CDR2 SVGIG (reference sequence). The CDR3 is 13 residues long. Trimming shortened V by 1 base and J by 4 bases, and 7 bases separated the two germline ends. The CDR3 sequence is CAWSGQINEKLFF. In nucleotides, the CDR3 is TGTGCCTGGAGTGGACAGATTAATGAAAAACTGTTTTTT. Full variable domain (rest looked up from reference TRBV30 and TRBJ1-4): SQTIHQWPATLVQPVGSPLSLECTVEGTSNPNLYWYRQAAGRGLQLLFYSVGIGQISSEVPQNLSASRPQDRQFILSSKKLLLSDSGFYLCAWSGQINEKLFFGSGTQLSVL.

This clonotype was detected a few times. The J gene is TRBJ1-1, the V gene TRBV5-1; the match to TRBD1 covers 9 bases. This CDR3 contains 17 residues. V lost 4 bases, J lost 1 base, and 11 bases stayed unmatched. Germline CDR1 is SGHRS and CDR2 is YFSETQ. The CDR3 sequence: CASSPSRDRVKNTEAFF. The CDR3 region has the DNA TGCGCCAGCAGCCCGTCCCGGGACAGGGTTAAGAACACTGAAGCTTTCTTT.

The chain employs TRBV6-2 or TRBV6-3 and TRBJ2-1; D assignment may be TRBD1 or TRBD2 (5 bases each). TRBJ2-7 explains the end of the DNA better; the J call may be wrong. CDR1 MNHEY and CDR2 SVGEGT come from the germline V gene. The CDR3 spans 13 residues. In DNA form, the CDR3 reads TGTGCCAGTCTTGGGGACGAGTACAATGAGCAGTACTTC. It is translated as CASLGDEYNEQYF.

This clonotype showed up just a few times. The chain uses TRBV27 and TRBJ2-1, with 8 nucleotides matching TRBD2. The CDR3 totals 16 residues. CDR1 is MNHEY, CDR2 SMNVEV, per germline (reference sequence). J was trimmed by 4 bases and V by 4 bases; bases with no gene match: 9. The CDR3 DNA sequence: TGTGCCAGCAGTTCCGCAGGAGCGGGGGTATACAATGAGCAGTTCTTC. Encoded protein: CASSSAGAGVYNEQFF.

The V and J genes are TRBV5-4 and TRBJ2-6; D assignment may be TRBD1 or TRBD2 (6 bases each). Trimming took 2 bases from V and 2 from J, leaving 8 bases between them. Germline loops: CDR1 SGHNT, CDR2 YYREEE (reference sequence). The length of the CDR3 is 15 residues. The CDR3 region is CASSFGGTGANVLTF. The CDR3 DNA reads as TGTGCCAGCAGCTTCGGGGGCACTGGGGCCAACGTCCTGACTTTC.

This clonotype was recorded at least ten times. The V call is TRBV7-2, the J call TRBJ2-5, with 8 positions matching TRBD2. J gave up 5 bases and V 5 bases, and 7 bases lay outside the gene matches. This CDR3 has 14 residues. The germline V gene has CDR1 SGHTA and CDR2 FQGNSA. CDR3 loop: CASSNRAGVETQYF. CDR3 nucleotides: TGTGCCAGCAGCAACCGAGCGGGAGTGGAGACCCAGTACTTC.

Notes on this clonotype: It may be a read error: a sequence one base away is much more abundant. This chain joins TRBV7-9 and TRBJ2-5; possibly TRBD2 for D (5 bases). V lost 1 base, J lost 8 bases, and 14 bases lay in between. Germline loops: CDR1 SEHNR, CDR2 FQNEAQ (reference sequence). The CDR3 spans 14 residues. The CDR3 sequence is CASSLGSGMDTQYF. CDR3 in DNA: TGTGCCAGCAGCTTAGGGTCCGGGATGGATACCCAGTACTTC. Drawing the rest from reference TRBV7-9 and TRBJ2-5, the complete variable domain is DTGVSQNPRHKITKRGQNVTFRCDPISEHNRLYWYRQTLGQGPEFLTYFQNEAQLEKSRLLSDRFSAERPKGSFSTLEIQRTEQGDSAMYLCASSLGSGMDTQYFGPGTRLLVL.

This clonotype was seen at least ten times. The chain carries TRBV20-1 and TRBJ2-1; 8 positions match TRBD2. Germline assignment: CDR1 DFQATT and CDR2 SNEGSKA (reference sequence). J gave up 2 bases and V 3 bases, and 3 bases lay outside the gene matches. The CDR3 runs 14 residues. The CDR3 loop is CSARASGPYNEQFF. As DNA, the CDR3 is TGCAGTGCTAGGGCTAGCGGGCCCTACAATGAGCAGTTCTTC.

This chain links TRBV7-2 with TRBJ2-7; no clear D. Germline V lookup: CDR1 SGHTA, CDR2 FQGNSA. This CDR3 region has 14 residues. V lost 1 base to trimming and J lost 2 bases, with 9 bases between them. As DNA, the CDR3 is TGTGCCAGCAGCTTAGTGGGTACCACCTACGAGCAGTACTTC. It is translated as CASSLVGTTYEQYF.

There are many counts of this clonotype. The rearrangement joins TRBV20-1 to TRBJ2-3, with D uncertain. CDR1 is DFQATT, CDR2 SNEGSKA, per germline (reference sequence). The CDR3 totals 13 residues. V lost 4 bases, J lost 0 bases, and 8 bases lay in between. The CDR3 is CSAKRSSTDTQYF. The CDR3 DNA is TGCAGTGCTAAGCGCTCTAGCACAGATACGCAGTATTTT.

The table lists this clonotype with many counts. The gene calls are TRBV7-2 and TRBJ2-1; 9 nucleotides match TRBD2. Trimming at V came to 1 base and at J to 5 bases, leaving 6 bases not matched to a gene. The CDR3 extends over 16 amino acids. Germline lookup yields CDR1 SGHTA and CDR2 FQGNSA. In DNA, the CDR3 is TGTGCCAGCAGCTTAGGCCTAGCGGGATTGAACAATGAGCAGTTCTTC. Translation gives CASSLGLAGLNNEQFF. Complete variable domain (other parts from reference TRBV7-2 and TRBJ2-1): GAGVSQSPSNKVTEKGKDVELRCDPISGHTALYWYRQSLGQGLEFLIYFQGNSAPDKSGLPSDRFSAERTGGSVSTLTIQRTQQEDSAVYLCASSLGLAGLNNEQFFGPGTRLTVL.

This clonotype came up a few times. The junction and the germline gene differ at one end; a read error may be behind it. The CDR3 DNA follows: TGTGCCAGCAGTTCGGGAGCCAATAACATTCAGTACTTC. Protein product: CASSSGANNIQYF. The J gene is TRBJ2-4, the V gene TRBV3-1; D may be TRBD2 (6 bases). Germline CDR1 reads LGHDT; CDR2 reads YNNKEL (reference sequence). The length of the CDR3 is 13 residues. Drawing the rest from reference TRBV3-1 and TRBJ2-4, the complete variable domain is DTAVSQTPKYLVTQMGNDKSIKCEQNLGHDTMYWYKQDSKKFLKIMFSYNNKELIINETVPNRFSPKSPDKAHLNLHINSLELGDSAVYFCASSSGANNIQYFGAGTRLSVL.

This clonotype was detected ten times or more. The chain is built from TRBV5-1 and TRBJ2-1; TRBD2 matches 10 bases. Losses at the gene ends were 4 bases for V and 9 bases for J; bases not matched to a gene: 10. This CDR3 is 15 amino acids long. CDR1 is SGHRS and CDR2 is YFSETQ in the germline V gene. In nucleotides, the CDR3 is TGCGCCAGCAGCCAGCGAGCGGGAGGGCCGAGTGAGCAGTTCTTC. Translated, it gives CASSQRAGGPSEQFF. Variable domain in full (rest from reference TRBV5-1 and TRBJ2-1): KAGVTQTPRYLIKTRGQQVTLSCSPISGHRSVSWYQQTPGQGLQFLFEYFSETQRNKGNFPGRFSGRQFSNSRSEMNVSTLELGDSALYLCASSQRAGGPSEQFFGPGTRLTVL.

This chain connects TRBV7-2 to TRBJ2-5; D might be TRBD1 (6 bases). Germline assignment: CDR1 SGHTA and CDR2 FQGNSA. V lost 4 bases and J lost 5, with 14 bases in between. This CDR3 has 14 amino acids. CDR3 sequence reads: CASSSPQGWETQYF. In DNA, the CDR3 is TGTGCCAGCAGCTCCCCGCAGGGGTGGGAGACCCAGTACTTC.

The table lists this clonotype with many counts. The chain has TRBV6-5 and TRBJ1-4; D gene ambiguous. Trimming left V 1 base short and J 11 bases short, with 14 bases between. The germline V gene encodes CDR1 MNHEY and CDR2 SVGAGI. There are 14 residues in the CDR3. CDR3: CASSYFYPPEKLFF. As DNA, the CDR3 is TGTGCCAGCAGTTACTTTTATCCGCCGGAGAAACTGTTTTTT.

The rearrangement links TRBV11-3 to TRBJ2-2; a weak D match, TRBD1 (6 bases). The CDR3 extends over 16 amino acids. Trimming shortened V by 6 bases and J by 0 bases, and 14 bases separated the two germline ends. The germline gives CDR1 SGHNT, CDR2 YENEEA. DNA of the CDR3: TGTGCCAGCAGGAGGGGGACACATACGAACACCGGGGAGCTGTTTTTT. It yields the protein CASRRGTHTNTGELFF.

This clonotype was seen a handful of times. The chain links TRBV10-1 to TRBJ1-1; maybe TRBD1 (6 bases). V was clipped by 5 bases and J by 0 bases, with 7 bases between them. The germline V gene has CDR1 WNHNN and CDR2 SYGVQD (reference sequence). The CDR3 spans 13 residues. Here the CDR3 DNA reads TGCGCCAGCAGTAACAGGGTGAACACTGAAGCTTTCTTT. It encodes CASSNRVNTEAFF.